These 28 T cell receptor beta chains were sequenced from one sample in a study of blood T cell repertoires in COVID-19. Here immunoSEQ multiplex PCR was the method, and the copy in TCRdb shows in-frame clones only, minus some. This table holds some 48,000 clones, around 90% found once. Sequenced: peripheral blood. Receptor source: a man between 50 and 59 years old with active COVID-19.

This chain joins TRBV2 and TRBJ2-5; TRBD1 matches 9 bases. Germline V gene lookup returns CDR1 SNHLY and CDR2 FYNNEI. This CDR3 is 13 amino acids long. V gave up 4 bases and J gave up 5 bases; unmatched junction bases: 2. In DNA form, the CDR3 reads TGTGCCAGCAGTGGGGACAGGGCGGAGACCCAGTACTTC. Residues: CASSGDRAETQYF.

The CDR3 spells CASSHGTGSTGELFF. CDR3 bases: TGTGCCAGCAGCCACGGGACAGGATCCACCGGGGAGCTGTTTTTT. The chain has TRBV11-2 and TRBJ2-2; 8 positions match TRBD1. J was trimmed by 4 bases and V by 5 bases; bases with no gene match: 6. This CDR3 region has 15 residues. Germline CDR1 is SGHAT and CDR2 is FQNNGV.

This chain links TRBV5-1 with TRBJ2-3; maybe TRBD2 (6 bases). Germline V gene lookup returns CDR1 SGHRS and CDR2 YFSETQ. The CDR3 is made up of 14 amino acids. V dropped 5 bases and J dropped 0 bases, with 10 bases sitting between them. The CDR3 sequence: CASRGGTSTDTQYF. The CDR3 region has the DNA TGCGCCAGCAGGGGCGGGACTAGCACAGATACGCAGTATTTT.

The chain couples TRBV7-9 to TRBJ2-1; the D gene is possibly TRBD1 (5 bases). This CDR3 has 19 residues. Germline CDR1 is SEHNR and CDR2 is FQNEAQ (reference sequence). V gave up 1 base and J gave up 0 bases, with 19 bases separating them. CDR3 in amino acids: CASSLVGRADRLSYNEQFF. DNA of the CDR3: TGTGCCAGCAGCTTAGTAGGCAGGGCAGATAGACTCTCCTACAATGAGCAGTTCTTC.

The chain has TRBV11-2 and TRBJ1-2, with D tentatively TRBD1 (5 bases). V was pared by 2 bases and J by 8 bases, with 18 bases between. In germline, CDR1 is SGHAT, CDR2 FQNNGV. This CDR3 spans 15 amino acids. CDR3 nucleotides: TGTGCCAGCAGCTTACCGTCCGGAGGGGCTATGGGCTACACCTTC. Amino acid sequence: CASSLPSGGAMGYTF.

V is TRBV5-8 and J is TRBJ1-2; no definite D call. V gave up 1 base and J gave up 5 bases, with 15 bases separating them. Looked up from germline, CDR1 is SGHTS and CDR2 is YDEGEE. The CDR3 is 15 residues long. CDR3 nucleotides: TGTGCCAGCAGCTTGCAAGTGGGTCGGACTTATGGCTACACCTTC. Translated, it gives CASSLQVGRTYGYTF.

The V and J genes are TRBV6-2 or TRBV6-3 and TRBJ2-3; possibly TRBD1 for D (5 bases). CDR1 is MNHEY, CDR2 SVGEGT, per germline. CDR3 length: 14 residues. The V end lost 4 bases, the J end lost 9 bases, and 17 bases lay between the germline ends. The CDR3 reads CASSSNPEWGTQYF. CDR3 nucleotide sequence: TGTGCCAGCAGTTCCAACCCTGAGTGGGGCACGCAGTATTTT.

This clone came up once. The chain recombines TRBV12-3 or TRBV12-4 with TRBJ1-3; D ambiguous. Trimming removed 3 bases at V and 7 bases at J, with 7 bases between. The CDR3 runs 12 residues. CDR3 nucleotide sequence: TGTGCCAGCAGTTTTCCCAGGAACACCATATATTTT. It is translated as CASSFPRNTIYF.

The chain employs TRBV13 and TRBJ2-5; D ambiguous. Germline CDR1 is PRHDT and CDR2 is FYEKMQ (reference sequence). V dropped 0 bases and J dropped 7 bases, with 15 bases sitting between them. The length of the CDR3 is 15 residues. CDR3 region: CASSLGFRNPGTQYF. CDR3 nucleotide sequence: TGTGCCAGCAGCTTAGGTTTCCGCAACCCAGGGACCCAGTACTTC.

The rearrangement uses TRBV30 and TRBJ1-1; D gene ambiguous. Trimming removed 8 bases at V and 0 bases at J, with 13 bases between. CDR1 is GTSNPN and CDR2 is SVGIG in the germline V gene (reference sequence). This CDR3 region has 13 residues. The CDR3 nucleotides are TGTGCCGGCACTACAACGGTGAACACTGAAGCTTTCTTT. This encodes CAGTTTVNTEAFF.

The genes are TRBV27 and TRBJ2-3, with TRBD2 identical over 10 bases. The germline V gene has CDR1 MNHEY and CDR2 SMNVEV (reference sequence). CDR3 length equals 20 residues. V lost 0 bases and J lost 1; bases outside the gene matches: 13. The CDR3 DNA sequence: TGTGCCAGCAGTTTATCTCCCTGGCTAGCGGGAGAGGGGGGCACAGATACGCAGTATTTT. This encodes CASSLSPWLAGEGGTDTQYF.

The chain uses TRBV12-5 and TRBJ2-1; D possibly corresponds to TRBD2 (5 bases). V lost 4 bases to trimming and J lost 7 bases, with 11 bases between them. CDR3 length: 13 amino acids. Germline-derived CDR1 and CDR2 are LGHNT and FRNRAP. The CDR3: CASGSGLLNEQFF. The CDR3 DNA is TGTGCTAGTGGTTCTGGACTCTTAAATGAGCAGTTCTTC. The full variable domain, with the rest looked up from reference TRBV12-5 and TRBJ2-1, is DARVTQTPRHKVTEMGQEVTMRCQPILGHNTVFWYRQTMMQGLELLAYFRNRAPLDDSGMPKDRFSAEMPDATLATLKIQPSEPRDSAVYFCASGSGLLNEQFFGPGTRLTVL.

The chain carries TRBV11-2 and TRBJ2-7; 9 bases line up with TRBD1. The ends lost 2 bases at V and 3 bases at J; junction bases unmatched: 8. The length of the CDR3 is 16 residues. Germline V CDR1 and CDR2: SGHAT, FQNNGV. The CDR3 region is CASSLSPWDRDYEQYF. The DNA of the CDR3 is TGTGCCAGCAGCTTATCGCCTTGGGACAGGGACTACGAGCAGTACTTC.

The J gene is TRBJ2-2, the V gene TRBV27, with no clear D. The V gene's germline CDR1 is MNHEY and CDR2 SMNVEV (reference sequence). V gave up 0 bases and J gave up 1 base, with 9 bases separating them. This CDR3 has 16 residues. The CDR3 loop is CASSLSYGGNTGELFF. The DNA for the CDR3 is TGTGCCAGCAGTTTATCGTACGGTGGGAACACCGGGGAGCTGTTTTTT.

The chain links TRBV19 to TRBJ1-1, with D possibly being TRBD1 (6 bases). The germline V gene encodes CDR1 LNHDA and CDR2 SQIVND (reference sequence). Trimming stripped 3 bases from V and 11 bases from J, with 19 bases between. This CDR3 region has 14 residues. Written as DNA, the CDR3 is TGTGCCAGTAGTATGGAACAGGGAATCAGTAGGGCTTTCTTT. It is translated as CASSMEQGISRAFF. Full variable domain (remainder filled in from reference TRBV19 and TRBJ1-1): DGGITQSPKYLFRKEGQNVTLSCEQNLNHDAMYWYRQDPGQGLRLIYYSQIVNDFQKGDIAEGYSVSREKKESFPLTVTSAQKNPTAFYLCASSMEQGISRAFFGQGTRLTVV.

CDR3 nucleotide sequence: TGTGCCAGCAGCTTGGCGGGGATCTTGTTCTTC. Its translation is CASSLAGILFF. The chain is built from TRBV5-4 and TRBJ2-1; the D gene is possibly TRBD2 (5 bases). Between the trimmed V and J ends, which lost 0 bases and 15 bases, there was a span of 10 bases. The CDR3 totals 11 residues. Germline lookup yields CDR1 SGHNT and CDR2 YYREEE (reference sequence). Drawing the rest from reference TRBV5-4 and TRBJ2-1, the complete variable domain is ETGVTQSPTHLIKTRGQQVTLRCSSQSGHNTVSWYQQALGQGPQFIFQYYREEENGRGNFPPRFSGLQFPNYSSELNVNALELDDSALYLCASSLAGILFFGPGTRLTVL.

The chain is built from TRBV7-6 and TRBJ2-1, with 8 positions matching TRBD2. The germline CDR1 and CDR2 sequences are SGHVS and FNYEAQ. The CDR3 sequence is 15 residues long. V was pared by 1 base and J by 4 bases, with 3 bases of the junction left unmatched. This CDR3 reads CASSLGVAGYNEQFF. CDR3 DNA sequence: TGTGCCAGCAGCTTAGGGGTAGCGGGATACAATGAGCAGTTCTTC.

V usage is TRBV27 and J usage is TRBJ2-7; 7 nucleotides align to TRBD1. V shed 2 bases, J shed 2 bases, and the junction held 9 bases outside the gene matches. The germline CDR1 and CDR2 sequences are MNHEY and SMNVEV (reference sequence). There are 16 residues in the CDR3. CDR3 in amino acids: CASSLKGRQGAYEQYV. DNA of the CDR3: TGTGCCAGCAGTTTAAAGGGGCGGCAGGGGGCCTACGAGCAGTACGTC.

A single count supports this clone. The rearrangement uses TRBV6-6 and TRBJ1-6, with 7 bases fitting TRBD1. Unmatched junction bases numbered 11, after V lost 6 bases and J lost 6 bases. The CDR3 runs to 16 residues. The germline V gene has CDR1 MNHNY and CDR2 SVGAGI (reference sequence). CDR3 bases: TGTGCCAGCAGCCCGTACTCGACAGGGATTAATTCACCCCTCCACTTT. It encodes CASSPYSTGINSPLHF.

This chain joins TRBV6-2 or TRBV6-3 and TRBJ1-1; 11 nucleotides agree with TRBD1. Losses at the gene ends were 5 bases for V and 6 bases for J; bases not matched to a gene: 11. The CDR3 is 16 amino acids. Germline CDR1 is MNHEY and CDR2 is SVGEGT. Here the CDR3 reads CASSGQGARSRPEAFF. CDR3 coding DNA: TGTGCCAGCAGTGGACAGGGGGCGAGGTCACGGCCTGAAGCTTTCTTT.

The chain couples TRBV5-1 to TRBJ2-3; TRBD2 agrees at 7 bases. Germline-derived CDR1 and CDR2 are SGHRS and YFSETQ. With 6 bases clipped from V and 3 bases from J, the junction kept 10 bases outside the gene matches. The CDR3 sequence is 15 residues long. The CDR3 sequence is CASNPYGGLTDTQYF. The CDR3 DNA is TGCGCCAGCAACCCATACGGGGGGTTGACAGATACGCAGTATTTT.

V gene TRBV5-1 combines with J gene TRBJ2-1; 10 bases agree with TRBD1. V shed 4 bases and J 4 bases; nucleotides not matched to a gene: 14. Germline V gene sequence: CDR1 SGHRS, CDR2 YFSETQ. The CDR3 has 18 residues. CDR3 coding DNA: TGCGCCAGCAGCCCCCGGACCCACAGACAGGGGGCTTACAATGAGCAGTTCTTC. This encodes CASSPRTHRQGAYNEQFF. Combining the CDR3 with reference TRBV5-1 and TRBJ2-1 gives the whole variable domain KAGVTQTPRYLIKTRGQQVTLSCSPISGHRSVSWYQQTPGQGLQFLFEYFSETQRNKGNFPGRFSGRQFSNSRSEMNVSTLELGDSALYLCASSPRTHRQGAYNEQFFGPGTRLTVL.

The chain recombines TRBV12-5 with TRBJ1-1; 7 bases agree with TRBD1. The CDR3 spans 13 residues. J lost 9 bases, V lost 5 bases, and 9 bases had no gene match. Germline lookup yields CDR1 LGHNT and CDR2 FRNRAP. CDR3 region: CASGPGQASKAFF. CDR3 nucleotide sequence: TGTGCTAGTGGTCCCGGACAGGCGAGTAAAGCTTTCTTT.

This clone appeared a single time. The genes are TRBV5-8 and TRBJ2-5, with TRBD1 matching 7 bases. The germline CDR1 and CDR2 sequences are SGHTS and YDEGEE. CDR3 size: 16 residues. The junction had 17 bases not matched to a gene; V was cut back by 3 bases and J by 9 bases. DNA for the CDR3: TGTGCCAGCAGCTGGTCCTGGACAGGTGGAACAGGGGCCCAGTACTTC. It encodes CASSWSWTGGTGAQYF.

The chain recombines TRBV3-1 (or the pseudogene TRBV3-2) with TRBJ1-4; TRBD1 matches 7 bases. This CDR3 has 18 residues. The germline V gene encodes CDR1 LGHDT and CDR2 YNNKEL (reference sequence). The junction had 12 bases not matched to a gene; V was cut back by 5 bases and J by 0 bases. The CDR3 bases are TGTGCCAGCAGCGGGACCGGGACAGTATTATCAACTAATGAAAAACTGTTTTTT. Its translation is CASSGTGTVLSTNEKLFF.

V and J are TRBV11-3 and TRBJ2-5, with 8 positions matching TRBD2. Looked up from germline, CDR1 is SGHNT and CDR2 is YENEEA. V lost 5 bases and J lost 5; bases outside the gene matches: 7. The CDR3 consists of 14 residues. The CDR3 spells CASSPGTSSETQYF. CDR3 nucleotide sequence: TGTGCCAGCAGCCCTGGGACTAGTAGCGAGACCCAGTACTTC. Full variable domain (outside the CDR3, taken from reference TRBV11-3 and TRBJ2-5): EAGVVQSPRYKIIEKKQPVAFWCNPISGHNTLYWYLQNLGQGPELLIRYENEEAVDDSQLPKDRFSAERLKGVDSTLKIQPAELGDSAVYLCASSPGTSSETQYFGPGTRLLVL.

The chain links TRBV7-3 to TRBJ2-3, with a tentative D call TRBD2 (5 bases). This CDR3 has 15 residues. Trimming took off 5 bases at V and 6 bases at J, with 18 bases between the two ends. Germline CDR1 is SGHTA and CDR2 is FQGTGA. CDR3 sequence reads: CASSPRGFVSDTQYF. CDR3 coding DNA: TGTGCCAGCAGCCCCAGAGGGTTTGTGTCGGATACGCAGTATTTT.

The chain combines TRBV5-5 with TRBJ2-2, with TRBD1 matching 10 bases. The CDR3 runs 19 residues. After removal of 0 bases from V and 5 bases from J, the junction contained 13 bases not matched to a gene. The germline CDR1 and CDR2 sequences are SGHKS and YYEKEE (reference sequence). CDR3 sequence reads: CASSLGLFGQGVFTGELFF. The CDR3 DNA is TGTGCCAGCAGCTTGGGCTTATTCGGACAGGGGGTATTTACCGGGGAGCTGTTTTTT.